This T cell receptor beta chain comes out of a study of T cell repertoires in cytomegalovirus infection. In the study overall: In the study, CMV epitopes included recently identified HLA-C-restricted and well-studied HLA-B-restricted ones. Public signatures in TCR beta pointed to CMV infection and matching HLA type.

Whole-study findings and limits: Cumulative frequency (of public TCR beta family members) identified carriers of CMV plus the relevant HLA. HLA-C-restricted TCR beta clonotypes specific for CMV led the ex vivo response.

Points on this clonotype: Its antigen is not identified.

One entry per CDR3 protein results from TCRdb running MiXCR on the reads. The repertoire holds hundreds of thousands of distinct CDR3 sequences, with 32% as singletons. This CDR3 spans 14 amino acids. V lost 3 bases, J lost 7 bases, and 3 bases stayed unmatched. Germline lookup yields CDR1 SGDLS and CDR2 YYNGEE. This TCR came from a human donor in good health (CMV status not recorded). Some clones in this sample may be carry-over from other donors' samples. This chain joins TRBV9 and TRBJ2-1; 11 nucleotides agree with TRBD1. This material consisted of cultured CD8+ T cells from PBMCs, taken from culture after CMV antigen stimulation. The CDR3 DNA is TGTGCCAGCAGCGGGACAGGGGGCCAAAATGAGCAGTTCTTC. Translated: CASSGTGGQNEQFF.